A selection of T cell receptor beta chains follows, all from one sample in a study of cytomegalovirus exposure and HLA in healthy donors. The method was immunoSEQ multiplex PCR; TCRdb's version includes in-frame clones alone and lacks a portion of them. The profile shows around 69,000 clones, over 95% of them singletons. Sequenced input: PBMCs. The source is a woman under 30 in good health and CMV-seropositive. CDR3s include the opening cysteine and the closing phenylalanine or tryptophan.

J: TRBJ2-7; V: TRBV2; CDR3: CASREPGTGDYEQYF
J: TRBJ1-4; V: TRBV27; CDR3: CASSRTGATNEKLFF
J: TRBJ2-5; V: TRBV13; CDR3: CASTPGRGFSEQYF
J: TRBJ2-1; V: TRBV4-3; CDR3: CASSQGRGSATYNEQFF
J: TRBJ2-5; V: TRBV7-3; CDR3: CASSLNPGGLETQYF
J: TRBJ2-5; V: TRBV7-2; CDR3: CASSLTSLETQYF
J: TRBJ2-2; V: TRBV28; CDR3: CASKTLATGELFF
J: TRBJ2-7; V: TRBV27; CDR3: CASSPPLPTSGRTYEQYF
J: TRBJ2-7; V: TRBV5-4; CDR3: CASSLISSYEQYF
J: TRBJ2-3; V: TRBV29-1; CDR3: CSARQGTDTQYF
J: TRBJ2-3; V: TRBV28; CDR3: CASSLRPPSTDTQYF
J: TRBJ2-2; V: TRBV27; CDR3: CASSFEENTGELFF
J: TRBJ2-7; V: TRBV28; CDR3: CASSPASGLAGGSSYEQYF
J: TRBJ2-1; V: TRBV27; CDR3: CASSLGAAAGFEQFF
J: TRBJ2-1; V: TRBV6-5; CDR3: CASRPIHSYNEQFF
J: TRBJ2-2; V: TRBV5-1; CDR3: CASSQQGNQRTGELFF
J: TRBJ1-1; V: TRBV13; CDR3: CASSLDGGLGTEAFF
J: TRBJ2-7; V: TRBV5-1; CDR3: CASSLRSGRTYEQYF
J: TRBJ2-5; V: TRBV29-1; CDR3: CSVYFTTGQETQYF
J: TRBJ1-4; V: TRBV7-2; CDR3: CASSWLQGGEKLFF
J: TRBJ2-5; V: TRBV28; CDR3: CCVAEDRSETQYF
J: TRBJ2-1; V: TRBV4-2; CDR3: CASSQDRAYNEQFF
J: TRBJ2-1; V: TRBV29-1; CDR3: CSVYRGTEYNEQFF
J: TRBJ2-7; V: TRBV9; CDR3: CASSRGQVGYEQYF